One T cell receptor (beta chain) is described in this entry. Its antigen is unknown. This sample stems from a study of liver allograft versus peripheral blood T cells. Looking at the study overall: Comparative analysis was performed on T cell receptor repertoires from transplanted livers and from recipients' peripheral blood.

The ends lost 6 bases at V and 12 bases at J; junction bases unmatched: 19. This CDR3 comprises 15 residues. Germline V gives CDR1 SNHLY, CDR2 FYNNEI. Via MiXCR, TCRdb re-called the reads, giving one row per CDR3 protein. The sample carries about 1,900 distinct CDR3 sequences, roughly 15% recorded once. Study-level points and caveats: As reported, T cell receptor repertoires inside liver allografts differed from those present in peripheral blood.

This chain joins TRBV2 and TRBJ1-1; 7 bases line up with TRBD1. This TCR came from a human patient who had a liver transplant. The graft donor may have given rise to some T cells. DNA for the CDR3: TGTGCCAGCAGCCAAGAGGGGCCGACAGGGAGGGATACTTTCTTT. Protein sequence: CASSQEGPTGRDTFF.